These T cell receptor beta chains were read from a single sample in a study of CD8 T cells in ankylosing spondylitis. MiXCR, run by TCRdb on the 5' RACE reads, gives a single entry per CDR3 protein. The repertoire holds approximately 340,000 distinct CDR3 sequences, with roughly 14% as singletons. Sequenced sample: blood, either unsorted or a sorted T cell fraction (not recorded which). These receptors were obtained from a male donor with ankylosing spondylitis or in good health (not recorded which). Each CDR3 is given with its conserved first and last residue. D genes are given only for firm matches. Rows may omit the clone size; those that give it use once, few, many or a size class.

NA	few	TRBV10-3	TRBJ2-7	TGTGCCATCAGCCTCGACGGAGCCTACGAGCAGTACTTC	CAISLDGAYEQYF
NA	NA	TRBV6-1	TRBJ2-3	TGTGCCAGCAGTGTCGGGGGATGGGCAGATACGCAGTATTTT	CASSVGGWADTQYF
NA	few	TRBV11-2	TRBJ2-7	TGTGCCAGCAGCTTAGCTTCGGTTTCCTACGAGCAGTACTTC	CASSLASVSYEQYF
NA	few	TRBV20-1	TRBJ1-4	TGCAGGGCCAGCGAGGGGGGCGGAGGAGAAAAACTGTTTTTT	CRASEGGGGEKLFF
TRBD1	many	TRBV12-3/TRBV12-4	TRBJ1-1	TGTGCCAGCAGACCGGGACAGGTAAACACTGAAGCTTTCTTT	CASRPGQVNTEAFF
TRBD1	many	TRBV12-5	TRBJ2-7	TGTGCTAGTGGTTTGGTACGTTCGGGACAGGGGGAATACGAGCAGTACTTC	CASGLVRSGQGEYEQYF
NA	NA	TRBV11-2	TRBJ2-2	TGTGCCAGCAGCTTTCTTCGCACCGGGGAGCTGTTTTTT	CASSFLRTGELFF
TRBD1	NA	TRBV5-4	TRBJ1-4	TGTGCCAGCAGACCCGGGACAGAGTTTGAAAAACTGTTTTTT	CASRPGTEFEKLFF
TRBD1	many	TRBV5-1	TRBJ2-1	TGCGCCAGCAGCTGGGGGGGACAGGGGGCCGATGAGCAGTTCTTC	CASSWGGQGADEQFF
NA	few	TRBV5-1	TRBJ2-5	TGCGCCAGCAGCTTGGCTCCCAGAGGGGAGACCCAGTACTTC	CASSLAPRGETQYF
NA	NA	TRBV7-8	TRBJ1-1	TGTGCCAGCAGCTTGGGGTATAACACTGAAGCTTTCTTT	CASSLGYNTEAFF
NA	NA	TRBV7-2	TRBJ2-2	TGTGCCAGCAGCCCTGACAGGACCACCGGGGAGCTGTTTTTT	CASSPDRTTGELFF
NA	NA	TRBV12-3/TRBV12-4	TRBJ2-4	TGTGCCAGCATTCGAGGGGGGGCAAACATTCAGTACTTC	CASIRGGANIQYF
NA	many	TRBV3-1	TRBJ1-1	TGTGCCAGCAGCCCATCCCCGGAGGGTACTGAAGCTTTCTTT	CASSPSPEGTEAFF
TRBD1	NA	TRBV10-1	TRBJ1-2	TGCGCCAGCGGGACAGGGGGCGGAGGAATCTGTGGCTACACCTTC	CASGTGGGGICGYTF
TRBD2	NA	TRBV3-1	TRBJ2-3	TGTGCCAGCAGCGCGGTAGCGGGGGGGCAGGAAGATACGCAGTATTTT	CASSAVAGGQEDTQYF
TRBD2	many	TRBV5-1	TRBJ2-1	TGCGCCAGCAGCTTGGCGGTAGCGGGAGATGAGCAGTTCTTC	CASSLAVAGDEQFF
NA	few	TRBV11-1	TRBJ2-1	TGTGCCAGCAGCCCCTCCGGCGCCAGCCACAATGAGCAGTTCTTC	CASSPSGASHNEQFF
NA	NA	TRBV6-5	TRBJ2-1	TGTGCCAGCAGTTACTCGGGGGGAAGTGAGCAGTTCTTC	CASSYSGGSEQFF
NA	NA	TRBV20-1	TRBJ2-7	TGCAGTGCCCGGCCCGATAATGAGCAGTACTTC	CSARPDNEQYF
TRBD1	few	TRBV6-5	TRBJ2-2	TGTGCCAGCAGTTCACAGGGGAGGAACACCGGGGAGCTGTTTTTT	CASSSQGRNTGELFF
TRBD1	NA	TRBV11-2	TRBJ1-6	TGTGCCAGCAGCCCTGACAGGGGGAATTCACCCCTCCACTTT	CASSPDRGNSPLHF
NA	NA	TRBV20-1	TRBJ1-1	TGCAGTGCTAGAGATCTACGGGGGAGGCCTGAAGCTTTCTTT	CSARDLRGRPEAFF
TRBD1	many	TRBV12-3/TRBV12-4	TRBJ1-5	TGTGCCAGCAGTTTAGACACAGGGGGGACAGCCGATTATAGCAATCAGCCCCAGCATTTT	CASSLDTGGTADYSNQPQHF
NA	NA	TRBV3-1	TRBJ2-2	TGTGCCAGCAGCCTCCAACCCGGGGAGCTGTTTTTT	CASSLQPGELFF
TRBD2	few	TRBV10-3	TRBJ2-7	TGTGCCATCAGTGCAACTCCGGGACTAGCGGGAGCGTCCGAGCAGTACTTC	CAISATPGLAGASEQYF
NA	NA	TRBV29-1	TRBJ2-6	TGCAGCGTTGAAGATTTGAGAGGCTACGAGGCCAACGTCCTGACTTTC	CSVEDLRGYEANVLTF
NA	few	TRBV10-3	TRBJ2-7	TGTGCCACTAAAACAGGGGACTACGGCGAGCAGTACTTC	CATKTGDYGEQYF
TRBD1	NA	TRBV29-1	TRBJ2-5	TGCAGCGTAACCCGGGACAGGCAAGAGACCCAGTACTTC	CSVTRDRQETQYF
TRBD1	few	TRBV5-5	TRBJ1-2	TGTGCCAGCAGATCGACAGGGTTGGGCCATGGCTACACCTTC	CASRSTGLGHGYTF
NA	NA	TRBV10-3	TRBJ1-6	TGTGCCATCAGGACCCCGGGCGATAATTCACCCCTCCACTTT	CAIRTPGDNSPLHF
NA	few	TRBV5-6	TRBJ2-1	TGTGCCAGCAGCTTCCCTCATAGCGGCCGGAGAGGAAATGAGCAGTTCTTC	CASSFPHSGRRGNEQFF
NA	many	TRBV10-3	TRBJ1-1	TGTGCCATCAGAGAGGCGAACACTGAAGCTTTCTTT	CAIREANTEAFF
TRBD2	few	TRBV12-3/TRBV12-4	TRBJ2-3	TGTGCCAGCACCCAGGGTGGGAGGGCCGCAGATACGCAGTATTTT	CASTQGGRAADTQYF
TRBD2	medium-sized	TRBV20-1	TRBJ2-3	TGCAGTGCTAGAGATCTAGGCGGGAGGGGTAGCACAGATACGCAGTATTTT	CSARDLGGRGSTDTQYF
NA	few	TRBV18	TRBJ1-1	TGTGCCAGCTCACAGGGGGGGACTAACACTGAAGCTTTCTTT	CASSQGGTNTEAFF
TRBD2	few	TRBV2	TRBJ2-1	TGTGCCAGCAGTGTCGGACTAGCGGGACGGAATGAGCAGTTCTTC	CASSVGLAGRNEQFF
TRBD1	few	TRBV3-1	TRBJ2-2	TGTGCCAGCAGCCAAAGACAGGGATACACCGGGGAGCTGTTTTTT	CASSQRQGYTGELFF
NA	NA	TRBV5-1	TRBJ2-4	TGCGCCAGCAGTCCGACAGGCCCGGTGGGAAACATTCAGTACTTC	CASSPTGPVGNIQYF
TRBD1	NA	TRBV12-3/TRBV12-4	TRBJ1-2	TGTGCCAGCAGTTCAGGGGGTCGAGGCTACACCTTC	CASSSGGRGYTF
NA	NA	TRBV7-9	TRBJ2-1	TGTGCCAGCAGCCACGGGCAAAGCTCCTACAATGAGCAGTTCTTC	CASSHGQSSYNEQFF
NA	many	TRBV12-3/TRBV12-4	TRBJ1-1	TGTGCCAGCAGTGGGGTGCTAGGCACTGAAGCTTTCTTT	CASSGVLGTEAFF
NA	NA	TRBV12-3/TRBV12-4	TRBJ2-2	TGTACCTTCAGTTTAGGGGGGAGGAGGAGGCCGGACACCGGGGAGCTGTTTTTT	CTFSLGGRRRPDTGELFF